This TCR beta chain came from a study of T cell responses to AZD1222 COVID-19 vaccine. As to this clone: Antigen unknown.

Findings and limits, study-wide: Spike-spanning, vaccine-associated CD4 TCRs were dominant at 160-218 and 743-854. Spike-specific TCR breadth and depth were elevated following two AZD1222 doses. Among the donors, most were white British and more were female, and clonal diversity was possibly underestimated. Only six or seven AZD1222 recipients tested seropositive at baseline.

Trimming left V 1 base short and J 0 bases short, with 10 bases between. There are 15 residues in the CDR3. The germline V gene encodes CDR1 SGHTS and CDR2 YDEGEE. The data were produced by immunoSEQ multiplex PCR, yet TCRdb's version contains in-frame clones alone and is incomplete. Its listing shows about 140,000 clones. The chain employs TRBV5-8 and TRBJ1-1; D is unresolved. The receptor was isolated from an adult in good health. The sequenced material came from peripheral blood. CDR3 residues: CASSLYSLMNTEAFF. Written as DNA, the CDR3 is TGTGCCAGCAGCTTGTATAGTCTCATGAACACTGAAGCTTTCTTT.